These 19 T cell receptor beta chains were sequenced from one sample in a study of PD-1 blockade in classical Hodgkin lymphoma. Sequencing was performed with immunoSEQ multiplex PCR; in TCRdb, only in-frame clones are kept and a portion is missing. The sample yields around 19,000 clones, approximately 73% seen once. All patients experienced relapse after autologous stem cell transplantation, and brentuximab vedotin exposure was variable. Source: peripheral blood mononuclear cells (PBMCs), taken before the second cycle of nivolumab. The receptors derive from a human donor with classical Hodgkin lymphoma.

This rearrangement joins TRBV7-9 to TRBJ2-7; 9 nucleotides match TRBD1. CDR3 size: 15 residues. The V gene's germline CDR1 is SEHNR and CDR2 FQNEAQ (reference sequence). J lost 5 bases, V lost 5 bases, and 10 bases had no gene match. Here the CDR3 reads CASSLRDRVGDEQYF. The DNA of the CDR3 is TGTGCCAGCAGCCTCCGGGACAGGGTAGGCGACGAGCAGTACTTC.

The rearrangement links TRBV5-1 to TRBJ2-2; the D is unclear. CDR1 and CDR2 (germline): SGHRS, YFSETQ. The CDR3 length is 14 residues. V was trimmed by 4 bases and J by 1 base, leaving 8 bases between them. CDR3 in amino acids: CASSPLGNTGELFF. CDR3 DNA: TGCGCCAGCAGCCCCCTGGGGAACACCGGGGAGCTGTTTTTT.

The J gene is TRBJ1-5, the V gene TRBV19; no clear D. The CDR3 length is 13 residues. Trimming left V 3 bases short and J 8 bases short, with 11 bases between. Germline V gene lookup returns CDR1 LNHDA and CDR2 SQIVND (reference sequence). In DNA form, the CDR3 reads TGTGCCAGTAGTATCTCCCTCGGGGAGCCCCAGCATTTT. The encoded protein is CASSISLGEPQHF.

The genes are TRBV27 and TRBJ1-2, with unresolved D. V shed 7 bases and J shed 6 bases, with 12 bases lying between them. This CDR3 comprises 12 residues. From germline, CDR1 is MNHEY and CDR2 SMNVEV (reference sequence). In DNA, the CDR3 is TGTGCCAGCACCATAAAAAACGATGGCTACACCTTC. This gives the protein CASTIKNDGYTF.

The CDR3: CASSLGQVRDTQYF. The CDR3, as DNA: TGTGCCAGCAGCTTAGGGCAGGTTCGGGATACGCAGTATTTT. The V gene is TRBV7-9, the J gene TRBJ2-3; D is undetermined. The CDR3 consists of 14 residues. Per the germline V gene, CDR1 is SEHNR and CDR2 is FQNEAQ (reference sequence). Trimming removed 1 base at V and 6 bases at J, with 11 bases between.

The table lists this clone with a count of one. The CDR3 here is CASSPLLSDYNEQFF. CDR3 nucleotides: TGTGCCAGCTCACCACTGCTCAGCGATTACAATGAGCAGTTCTTC. The chain has TRBV18 and TRBJ2-1; no clear D gene. Germline V CDR1 and CDR2: KGHSH, LQKENI. V was clipped by 1 base and J by 4 bases, with 11 bases between them. The CDR3 has 15 amino acids.

In regard to this clone: The junction shows a germline mismatch at one end, possibly a read error. The chain is built from TRBV6-1 and TRBJ1-2; possibly TRBD1 for D (6 bases). The CDR3 contains 11 residues. Germline CDR1 MNHNS, CDR2 SASEGT. The CDR3 protein is CASGGTRARRF. The CDR3 DNA follows: TGTGCCAGCGGTGGGACAAGGGCACGCCGCTTC.

J is TRBJ1-3 and V is TRBV5-1; the match to TRBD1 covers 8 bases. The CDR3 covers 18 residues. Losses at the gene ends were 0 bases for V and 0 bases for J; bases not matched to a gene: 8. The germline V gene encodes CDR1 SGHRS and CDR2 YFSETQ. CDR3 protein: CASSLGAQGASSGNTIYF. CDR3 DNA sequence: TGCGCCAGCAGCTTGGGCGCTCAGGGGGCCAGCTCTGGAAACACCATATATTTT.

Here the CDR3 DNA reads TGTGCCAGCAGTTTATCTGGGGGCGCGGTGTCCTACGAGCAGTACTTC. As protein: CASSLSGGAVSYEQYF. The chain has TRBV27 and TRBJ2-7, with a possible D match to TRBD1 (6 bases). Trimming stripped 0 bases from V and 1 base from J, with 13 bases between. Germline V gene sequence: CDR1 MNHEY, CDR2 SMNVEV (reference sequence). The CDR3 loop spans 16 amino acids.

This sequence joins TRBV19 and TRBJ2-7, with 7 bases that match TRBD2. The CDR3 extends over 16 amino acids. V was clipped by 3 bases and J by 0 bases; unmatched bases: 8. Per the germline V gene, CDR1 is LNHDA and CDR2 is SQIVND (reference sequence). The CDR3 is CASSIGGGVPSYEQYF. The CDR3 coding sequence is TGTGCCAGTAGTATCGGTGGGGGGGTCCCCTCCTACGAGCAGTACTTC.

The chain couples TRBV5-4 to TRBJ2-1, with TRBD1 matching over 9 bases. Germline V gene sequence: CDR1 SGHNT, CDR2 YYREEE (reference sequence). The CDR3 is made up of 16 amino acids. V lost 4 bases, J lost 1 base, and 6 bases stayed unmatched. Written as DNA, the CDR3 is TGTGCCAGCAGCCCGCTGGGACAGGGTTCCTACAATGAGCAGTTCTTC. Protein sequence: CASSPLGQGSYNEQFF.

The chain uses TRBV18 and TRBJ2-1; 9 bases are shared with TRBD2. The CDR3 sequence is 14 residues long. Germline assignment: CDR1 KGHSH and CDR2 LQKENI. J lost 7 bases, V lost 3 bases, and 4 bases had no gene match. The CDR3 bases are TGTGCCAGCTCACCGTTAGCGGGAGTTAATGAGCAGTTCTTC. Its protein is CASSPLAGVNEQFF.

The chain recombines TRBV18 with TRBJ1-5; D is perhaps TRBD1 (6 bases). Germline V gene data show CDR1 as KGHSH and CDR2 as LQKENI. V was trimmed by 2 bases and J by 6 bases, leaving 11 bases between them. This CDR3 contains 14 residues. This CDR3 reads CASSPGTIGQPQHF. The CDR3 DNA is TGTGCCAGCTCACCAGGGACAATAGGTCAGCCCCAGCATTTT.

The chain carries TRBV11-2 and TRBJ2-2, with D unclear. The germline V and J ends were trimmed by 1 base and 1 base, with 4 bases remaining between them. CDR3 length equals 14 residues. In germline, CDR1 is SGHAT, CDR2 FQNNGV. The CDR3 region is CASSLVENTGELFF. CDR3 sequence (DNA): TGTGCCAGCAGCTTAGTCGAGAACACCGGGGAGCTGTTTTTT.

This chain joins TRBV4-2 and TRBJ2-1; 7 nucleotides align to TRBD1. The V and J ends lost 5 bases and 5 bases, in that order; junction bases with no gene match: 6. From germline, CDR1 is LGHNA and CDR2 YNFKEQ. The CDR3 totals 14 residues. The DNA of the CDR3 is TGTGCCAGCAGCGGAGACGGGACAGACAATGAGCAGTTCTTC. It encodes CASSGDGTDNEQFF.

The V call is TRBV21-1, the J call TRBJ1-4. TRBV21-1 has pseudogene status. There are 12 residues in the CDR3. CDR3 in DNA: TGTGCCAGCAGCAGGGACTGTGAAAAACTGTTTTTT. Amino acids: CASSRDCEKLFF.

The chain has TRBV19 and TRBJ2-1, with D unresolved. Trimming pared 7 bases from V and 3 bases from J, leaving 7 bases between. The CDR3 sequence is 12 residues long. CDR1 and CDR2 (germline): LNHDA, SQIVND (reference sequence). CDR3 residues: CASTGYYNEQFF. The CDR3 nucleotides read TGTGCCAGTACCGGGTACTACAATGAGCAGTTCTTC.

The CDR3 is CASSGGVGGRYNEQFF. Here the CDR3 DNA reads TGTGCCAGCAGCGGGGGAGTGGGGGGTCGCTACAATGAGCAGTTCTTC. This rearrangement joins TRBV11-3 to TRBJ2-1; D perhaps matches TRBD2 (6 bases). V was cut by 5 bases and J by 3 bases, with 17 bases left in between. Germline CDR1 SGHNT, CDR2 YENEEA. CDR3 length equals 16 residues.

Within the sample, this clone is medium-sized. V and J are TRBV2 and TRBJ2-1; 9 bases line up with TRBD2. V shed 6 bases and J 9 bases; nucleotides not matched to a gene: 15. The germline CDR1 and CDR2 sequences are SNHLY and FYNNEI. CDR3 length: 16 amino acids. CDR3 DNA sequence: TGTGCCAGCAGCCAAGGGTTGGCGGGAGGGCCAGGTGAGCAGTTCTTC. Translation: CASSQGLAGGPGEQFF.